Below, 12 T cell receptor beta chains from the same sample are listed, as sequenced in a study of immune evolution from preneoplasia to lung adenocarcinoma. The repertoire was sequenced with immunoSEQ multiplex PCR; TCRdb's copy has only in-frame clones and lacks some. The table lists around 5,000 clones, approximately 72% of them singletons. What was sequenced was FFPE normal lung tissue adjacent to the tumor. The receptors derive from a person aged 50-75 years with lung adenocarcinoma.

The table lists this clone with a few counts. V and J are TRBV28 and TRBJ2-5, with TRBD1 as a possible D gene (5 bases). The length of the CDR3 is 18 residues. Trimming shortened V by 2 bases and J by 7 bases, and 26 bases separated the two germline ends. Germline assignment: CDR1 MDHEN and CDR2 SYDVKM. The CDR3 region is CASSLEPQVSLGTGTQYF. As DNA, the CDR3 is TGTGCCAGCAGTTTAGAGCCACAGGTGTCCCTAGGAACTGGGACCCAGTACTTC.

The CDR3 sequence is CASSGRAGENEQFF. For the CDR3, the DNA is TGTGCCAGTAGCGGGCGGGCAGGGGAGAATGAGCAGTTCTTC. This sequence joins TRBV19 and TRBJ2-1; D is perhaps TRBD1 (6 bases). The CDR3 length is 14 residues. The germline V gene encodes CDR1 LNHDA and CDR2 SQIVND (reference sequence). Deletions cut 6 bases from V and 7 bases from J, with 16 bases between.

The chain employs TRBV7-6 and TRBJ2-1; the D gene is possibly TRBD1 (5 bases). The CDR3 totals 13 residues. V lost 7 bases and J 7 bases, leaving 14 bases between the germline ends. Germline loops: CDR1 SGHVS, CDR2 FNYEAQ. Written as DNA, the CDR3 is TGTGCCAGCACCAAAGAAGCAGGGAATGAGCAGTTCTTC. It translates to CASTKEAGNEQFF. Drawing the rest from reference TRBV7-6 and TRBJ2-1, the complete variable domain is GAGVSQSPRYKVTKRGQDVALRCDPISGHVSLYWYRQALGQGPEFLTYFNYEAQQDKSGLPNDRFSAERPEGSISTLTIQRTEQRDSAMYRCASTKEAGNEQFFGPGTRLTVL.

The chain joins TRBV6-1 to TRBJ2-7; 8 nucleotides line up with TRBD2. The V gene end was trimmed by 1 base and the J gene end by 1 base; junction bases not matched to a gene: 15. The CDR3 extends over 19 amino acids. Germline V lookup: CDR1 MNHNS, CDR2 SASEGT. For the CDR3, the DNA is TGTGCCAGCAGTGAAGGGAGGGGAGGCTCAGCGGGGGCGTCCTACGAGCAGTACTTC. Residues: CASSEGRGGSAGASYEQYF.

The chain uses TRBV28 and TRBJ2-3; either TRBD1 or TRBD2 may fit D (7 bases each). Trimming cost V 10 bases and J 2 bases, with 19 bases left between them. This CDR3 comprises 15 residues. Germline assignment: CDR1 MDHEN and CDR2 SYDVKM. The CDR3 loop reads CATSTGTILTDTQYF. The CDR3 DNA reads TGTGCCACCTCGACAGGGACTATCCTCACAGATACGCAGTATTTT.

V usage is TRBV20-1 and J usage is TRBJ1-4, with D unclear. From germline, CDR1 is DFQATT and CDR2 SNEGSKA (reference sequence). The CDR3 is made up of 11 amino acids. Trimming stripped 1 base from V and 7 bases from J, with 4 bases between. The CDR3 is CSARGVEKLFF. The DNA of the CDR3 is TGCAGTGCTAGAGGCGTTGAAAAACTGTTTTTT.

V usage is TRBV5-7 and J usage is TRBJ2-4, with D hard to call. TRBV5-7 is labeled an ORF, and its function is uncertain. V lost 4 bases and J 9 bases, leaving 17 bases between the germline ends. The length of the CDR3 is 14 residues. CDR3 DNA: TGTGCCAGCAGCCGGGCCCTGGCTTCGGGCATTCAGTACTTC. Translating it yields CASSRALASGIQYF.

This clone appeared once. V is TRBV5-4 and J is TRBJ2-5; the D is unclear. Germline-derived CDR1 and CDR2 are SGHNT and YYREEE (reference sequence). CDR3 length: 15 amino acids. V was trimmed by 0 bases and J by 0 bases, leaving 9 bases between them. The CDR3 region is CASSLAPTNQETQYF. The CDR3 nucleotides are TGTGCCAGCAGCTTGGCCCCGACAAACCAAGAGACCCAGTACTTC.

The chain recombines TRBV29-1 with TRBJ2-3, with TRBD1 matching over 8 bases. The trim removed 7 bases at V and 1 base at J, leaving 1 base unmatched. The CDR3 runs to 12 residues. Looked up from germline, CDR1 is SQVTM and CDR2 is ANQGSEA. Here the CDR3 reads CSADRGTDTQYF. The CDR3 region has the DNA TGCAGCGCGGACAGGGGCACAGATACGCAGTATTTT.

J is TRBJ1-3 and V is TRBV18; the D gene is possibly TRBD1 (5 bases). This CDR3 spans 15 amino acids. CDR1 is KGHSH, CDR2 LQKENI, per germline. V was pared by 3 bases and J by 4 bases, with 13 bases between. The CDR3 coding sequence is TGTGCCAGCTCACCCCGGGGGGACGGAGGAAACACCATATATTTT. Translation: CASSPRGDGGNTIYF.

This chain links TRBV20-1 with TRBJ2-3; no clear D. There are 10 residues in the CDR3. The V gene's germline CDR1 is DFQATT and CDR2 SNEGSKA (reference sequence). The V end lost 7 bases, the J end lost 5 bases, and 7 bases lay between the germline ends. Here the CDR3 reads CSVYRDTQYF. The CDR3 DNA sequence: TGCAGTGTGTACCGAGATACGCAGTATTTT.

The V call is TRBV10-1, the J call TRBJ1-5; unclear D gene. V was trimmed by 6 bases and J by 4 bases, leaving 4 bases between them. Looked up from germline, CDR1 is WNHNN and CDR2 is SYGVQD (reference sequence). The CDR3 loop spans 11 amino acids. The CDR3 DNA is TGCGCCAGCAGGGAAAATCAGCCCCAGCATTTT. Translating it yields CASRENQPQHF.